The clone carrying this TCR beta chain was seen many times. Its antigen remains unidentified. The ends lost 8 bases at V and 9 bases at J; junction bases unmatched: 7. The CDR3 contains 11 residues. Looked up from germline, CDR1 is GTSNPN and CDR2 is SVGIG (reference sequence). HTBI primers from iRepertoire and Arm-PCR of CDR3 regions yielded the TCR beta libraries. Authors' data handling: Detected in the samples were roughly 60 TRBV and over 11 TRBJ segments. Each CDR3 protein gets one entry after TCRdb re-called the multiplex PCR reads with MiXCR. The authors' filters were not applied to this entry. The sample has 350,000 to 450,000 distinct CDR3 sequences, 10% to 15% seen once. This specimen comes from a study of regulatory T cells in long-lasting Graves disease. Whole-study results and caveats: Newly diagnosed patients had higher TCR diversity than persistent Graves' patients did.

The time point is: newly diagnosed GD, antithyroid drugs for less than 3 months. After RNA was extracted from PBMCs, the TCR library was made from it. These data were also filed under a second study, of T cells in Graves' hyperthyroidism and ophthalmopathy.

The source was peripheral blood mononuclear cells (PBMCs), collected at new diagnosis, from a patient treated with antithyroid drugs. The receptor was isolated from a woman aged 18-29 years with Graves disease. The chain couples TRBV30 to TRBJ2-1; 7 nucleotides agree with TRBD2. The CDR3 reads CARTSSSEQFF. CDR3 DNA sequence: TGTGCCCGGACTAGTTCTAGTGAGCAGTTCTTC.